This TCR beta chain was identified during a study of blood T cell repertoires in COVID-19. Study context: Samples came from the United States, Italy and Spain, spanning acute and convalescent COVID-19. T cells, B-cell-depleted T cells, or PBMCs supplied cDNA or gDNA.

Trimming took 4 bases from V and 0 from J; bases not matched to a gene: 7. CDR3 length: 17 amino acids. Germline CDR1 MGHRA, CDR2 YSYEKL. Study processing details: Estimates of nucleated cell counts were drawn from the amplification of reference gene primers. Produced via immunoSEQ multiplex PCR; TCRdb's table is partial and in-frame only. Clonal size and the V and J genes are those of that table, whereas D and trimming came from the DNA. The repertoire holds about 68,000 clones, more than 80% seen once, with 6.9% in the top ten. V gene TRBV4-1 combines with J gene TRBJ1-4, with 8 nucleotides matching TRBD1. Source material: peripheral blood. This receptor was identified in a human donor in a cohort sampled during active COVID-19. CDR3 DNA sequence: TGCGCCAGCAGCCCGGAGGGACAGGTTGCAACTAATGAAAAACTGTTTTTT. It codes for CASSPEGQVATNEKLFF.